This TCR beta chain was found in a study of blood T cell repertoires in COVID-19 (dated by TCRdb to the early 2020s). A note on the overall study: Samples from collaborators originated in the United States, Italy and Spain and spanned both the acute and convalescent phases of COVID-19. The prospective study material was composed of cDNA or gDNA derived from T cells, B-cell-depleted T cells, or PBMCs. The dataset comprised deeply sampled blood TCRbeta repertoires from subjects exposed to, actively infected with, or recovered from COVID-19. The repertoires were released in a freely available public database meant as a resource for research on the immune response to SARS-CoV-2. The samples were drawn from two sources: the first 160 participants of the ongoing ImmuneRACE study, and fewer than 1,500 subjects contributed by 6 global collaborators. A de-identified subject ID, COVID-19 status, age in years and sex were almost always included in the sample metadata. Where available, HLA class I and class II types were taken from metadata supplied by the sample provider and were not determined by assay-based typing. What the authors observed across the whole study: Clinical and demographic metadata were provided uncurated, with the amount varying by source and participant.

About this clone: Its recognized antigen is unknown. No much larger clone is present one base from it, and per-base qualities are unavailable.

At one collaborating source in Seattle, patients were enrolled during active infection and were followed longitudinally through the course of disease. Collaborating institutions collected whole blood in K2EDTA tubes following their own protocols. Collaborator samples were shipped for TCRbeta analysis as frozen whole blood, isolated PBMCs, or DNA extracted from either sample type. The immunoSEQ Assay, a bias-controlled multiplex PCR, was used to amplify TCRbeta CDR3 regions from genomic DNA. In the authors' own workflow: Within the assay, amplification of reference gene primers was used to estimate how many nucleated cells each sample contained. To quantify the absolute abundance of each unique TCRbeta CDR3 rearrangement, sequence reads were collapsed and filtered. For each sample, productive Simpson clonality was calculated by taking the square root of Simpson's diversity index across productive rearrangements. TCRdb took over this immuneACCESS table, retaining in-frame rearrangements with V and J assigned. Such tables are incomplete; in checked studies, under half of the missing clones stem from an unresolved V gene, and the remainder is unexplained. D and trimming come from the DNA, and the V and J calls and clone size come from that table. This sample comprises around 220,000 clones, around 83% of them detected only once. The ten largest clones add up to approximately 10% of the sample.

The CDR3 sequence holds 13 residues, the cysteine and phenylalanine included. Just CDR3 DNA is preserved here, 39 bases in frame from base 1. V is shortened by 2 bases, J by 6 bases, and the region joining them spans 9 bases. This sequence originates from a woman aged 50 to 60 with COVID-19, enrolled during active disease. The specimen was peripheral blood. The sequence links TRBV12-3 or TRBV12-4 to TRBJ2-3; the D gene is not confidently resolved. The CDR3 has the sequence CASSLLRKDTQYF. Here is the DNA: TGTGCCAGCAGTTTACTAAGAAAGGATACGCAGTATTTT.